The clone carrying this T cell receptor beta chain was counted ten times or more. Its antigen is as yet unknown. Using RNA transcripts as the source, TCR beta CDR3 regions were amplified. During a first-round RT-PCR of the TCR CDR3, the HTBI primer set was used. In TCRdb, the multiplex PCR reads were re-called with MiXCR into one record per CDR3 protein. Found here are roughly 380,000 distinct CDR3 sequences, about 15% of them singletons; the top ten hold 11%. The source of the sample is a study of T cells in Graves' hyperthyroidism and ophthalmopathy. There are 15 residues in the CDR3. V trimming: 7 bases; J trimming: 1 base; junction bases outside the gene matches: 8. Looked up from germline, CDR1 is KGHDR and CDR2 is SFDVKD. The study's findings and limits: Most thyroid clonotypes that were expanded above 0.001 also turned up in blood.

This chain links TRBV24-1 with TRBJ1-1; 7 nucleotides line up with TRBD1. The TCR sequence derives from a woman aged 60-75 years with Graves' hyperthyroidism. Sequencing was performed on blood. CDR3 region: CATRAGTEQNTEAFF. CDR3 DNA: TGTGCCACCAGAGCCGGGACAGAGCAGAACACTGAAGCTTTCTTT.